The 2 T cell receptor beta chains presented below share a single source sample, sequenced in a study of CD8 T cells in ankylosing spondylitis. Study-wide results and caveats: Characteristic of ankylosing spondylitis blood, it appeared, was a TCR beta motif comprising roughly 8 highly homologous variants.

A single record per CDR3 protein comes from TCRdb applying MiXCR to the 5' RACE reads. The table includes fewer than 400,000 distinct CDR3 sequences, roughly 8% detected once. Their antigens remain unidentified. Sample: blood, either unsorted or a sorted T cell fraction (not recorded which). The source is a male donor with ankylosing spondylitis.

This chain links TRBV19 with TRBJ2-2; 7 bases map to TRBD1. The CDR3 extends over 17 amino acids. Germline loops: CDR1 LNHDA, CDR2 SQIVND (reference sequence). V lost 8 bases to trimming and J lost 0 bases; unmatched junction nucleotides: 12. In nucleotides, the CDR3 is TGTGCCAGTTTCCCCACAGGGGACCCCGCGAACACCGGGGAGCTGTTTTTT. Amino acids: CASFPTGDPANTGELFF.

The gene calls are TRBV2 and TRBJ2-2; D call uncertain. Germline values: CDR1 SNHLY, CDR2 FYNNEI. Trimming stripped 6 bases from V and 3 bases from J, with 14 bases between. The CDR3 loop spans 15 amino acids. CDR3 loop: CASRGIGSYTGELFF. CDR3 DNA sequence: TGTGCCAGCAGAGGAATAGGGTCCTACACCGGGGAGCTGTTTTTT. Looking up the rest from reference TRBV2 and TRBJ2-2 gives the full variable domain: EPEVTQTPSHQVTQMGQEVILRCVPISNHLYFYWYRQILGQKVEFLVSFYNNEISEKSEIFDDQFSVERPDGSNFTLKIRSTKLEDSAMYFCASRGIGSYTGELFFGEGSRLTVL.